The source of this T cell receptor beta chain is a study of OX40 agonist ivuxolimab in advanced cancers. Study as a whole: Patients with hepatocellular carcinoma, melanoma, renal cell or head and neck cancer made up the dose-escalation patients.

V shed 7 bases and J shed 3 bases, with 14 bases lying between them. This CDR3 region has 14 residues. CDR1 and CDR2 from the germline V gene are MGHRA and YSYEKL. Using immunoSEQ multiplex PCR, the repertoire was profiled, and TCRdb retains in-frame clones only, with some absent. The sample consists of fewer than 40,000 clones, over 75% of them appearing once. The source of this sequence is an adult with an advanced solid tumor such as melanoma, head and neck, liver or kidney cancer. The sample was CD4+ or CD8+ T cells sorted from blood, taken in a trial of the OX40 agonist ivuxolimab. The genes are TRBV4-1 and TRBJ2-3, with a possible D match to TRBD1 (8 bases). Here the CDR3 reads CASKLQGGTDTQYF. The CDR3 nucleotides are TGCGCCAGCAAATTACAGGGGGGGACAGATACGCAGTATTTT.